This TCR beta chain was recovered during a study of early T cells in non-severe SARS-CoV-2 infection. The CDR3 has 14 amino acids. V was trimmed by 3 bases and J by 2 bases, leaving 14 bases between them. Germline V gives CDR1 DFQATT, CDR2 SNEGSKA (reference sequence). This clonotype was seen a few times. Researchers tagged individual cDNA molecules with unique molecular identifiers. TCRdb ran MiXCR on the 5' RACE reads and lists one entry per CDR3 protein. In the table there are roughly 100,000 distinct CDR3 sequences, roughly 13% of which are singletons. This TCR was recovered from an adult who was a healthcare worker with PCR-confirmed SARS-CoV-2 infection or an uninfected control (not recorded which). Source material: whole blood. The chain employs TRBV20-1 and TRBJ2-7; the D gene is possibly TRBD1 (7 bases). CDR3 sequence reads: CSASGRRGPYEQYF. CDR3 nucleotides: TGCAGTGCTAGTGGGCGGAGGGGGCCCTACGAGCAGTACTTC.